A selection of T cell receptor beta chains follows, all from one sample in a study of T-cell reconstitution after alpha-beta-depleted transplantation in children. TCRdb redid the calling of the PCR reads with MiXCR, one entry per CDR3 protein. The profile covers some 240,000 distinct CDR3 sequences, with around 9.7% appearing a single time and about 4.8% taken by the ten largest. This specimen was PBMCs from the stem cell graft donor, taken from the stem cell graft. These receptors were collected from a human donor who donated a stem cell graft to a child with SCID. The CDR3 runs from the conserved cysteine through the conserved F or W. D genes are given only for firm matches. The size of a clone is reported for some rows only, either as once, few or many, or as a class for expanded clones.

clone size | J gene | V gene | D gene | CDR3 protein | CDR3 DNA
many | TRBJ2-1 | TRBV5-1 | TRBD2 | CASRPLAGNEQFF | TGCGCCAGCAGGCCACTAGCGGGGAATGAGCAGTTCTTC
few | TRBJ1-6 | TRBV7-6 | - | CASSQSSPLHF | TGTGCCAGCAGCCAATCTTCACCCCTCCACTTT
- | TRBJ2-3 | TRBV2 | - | CASSGGFGNTQYF | TGTGCCAGCAGTGGAGGGTTTGGGAATACGCAGTATTTT
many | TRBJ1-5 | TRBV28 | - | CASSSGTSRPQHF | TGTGCCAGCAGTTCCGGGACATCCCGGCCCCAGCATTTT
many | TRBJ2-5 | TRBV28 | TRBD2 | CASRTSGQETQYF | TGTGCCAGCAGGACTAGCGGGCAAGAGACCCAGTACTTC
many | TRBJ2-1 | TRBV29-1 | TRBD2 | CSVVGGYNEQFF | TGCAGCGTTGTGGGGGGGTACAATGAGCAGTTCTTC
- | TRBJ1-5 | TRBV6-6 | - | CASSWTDPQHF | TGTGCCAGCAGTTGGACAGATCCCCAGCATTTT
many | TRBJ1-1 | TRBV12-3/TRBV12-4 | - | CASSWPGTHHTEAFF | TGTGCCAGCAGTTGGCCTGGAACACACCACACTGAAGCTTTCTTT
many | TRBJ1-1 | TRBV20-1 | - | CSAPDGMSAAFF | TGCAGTGCACCCGACGGGATGTCCGCAGCTTTCTTT
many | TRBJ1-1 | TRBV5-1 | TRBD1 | CASSYRPEDRATEAFF | TGCGCCAGCAGCTATCGCCCCGAGGACAGGGCCACTGAAGCTTTCTTT
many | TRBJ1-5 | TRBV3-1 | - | CASSQGQNIQPQHF | TGTGCCAGCAGCCAAGGTCAGAATATCCAGCCCCAGCATTTT
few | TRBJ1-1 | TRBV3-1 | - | CASRAHGTATEAFF | TGTGCCAGCCGCGCACATGGGACGGCCACTGAAGCTTTCTTT
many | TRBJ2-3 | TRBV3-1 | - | CASSQARLLTGPDTQYF | TGTGCCAGCAGCCAAGCTAGACTTCTAACAGGGCCAGATACGCAGTATTTT
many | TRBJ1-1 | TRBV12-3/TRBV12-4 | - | CASSLRGAMNTEAFF | TGTGCCAGCAGTTTGCGTGGGGCAATGAACACTGAAGCTTTCTTT
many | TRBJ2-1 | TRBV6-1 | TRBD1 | CAATRQGAGSSEGF | TGTGCCGCGACCCGACAGGGGGCTGGTTCTTCGGAGGGATTC
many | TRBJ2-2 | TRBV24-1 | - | CATSDWTVTNTGELFF | TGTGCCACCAGTGATTGGACAGTTACGAACACCGGGGAGCTGTTTTTT
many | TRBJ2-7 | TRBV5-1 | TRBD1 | CASALGQGRYEQYF | TGCGCCAGCGCCTTGGGACAGGGCCGCTACGAGCAGTACTTC
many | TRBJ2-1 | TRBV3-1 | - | CASSPRGSSYNEQFF | TGTGCCAGCAGCCCGCGGGGCAGCTCCTACAATGAGCAGTTCTTC
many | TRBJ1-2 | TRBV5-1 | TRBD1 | CASSPRTGDGYGYTF | TGCGCCAGCAGCCCGAGGACAGGGGACGGCTATGGCTACACCTTC
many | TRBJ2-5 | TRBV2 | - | CASSEVDAETQYF | TGTGCCAGCAGTGAAGTGGATGCGGAGACCCAGTACTTC
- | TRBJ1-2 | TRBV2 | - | CAQGGAGYGYTF | TGTGCCCAAGGAGGTGCCGGCTATGGCTACACCTTC
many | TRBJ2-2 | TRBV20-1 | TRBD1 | CSAITGVDGELFF | TGCAGTGCTATAACAGGGGTCGACGGGGAGCTGTTTTTT
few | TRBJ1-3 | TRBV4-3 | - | CASSQDRGSAGNTIYF | TGCGCCAGCAGCCAAGATCGGGGGTCCGCTGGAAACACCATATATTTT
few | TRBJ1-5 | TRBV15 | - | CATSPANQPQHF | TGTGCCACCAGCCCAGCTAATCAGCCCCAGCATTTT
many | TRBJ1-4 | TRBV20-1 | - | CSAPGSGEKLFF | TGCAGTGCCCCGGGCTCAGGTGAAAAACTGTTTTTT
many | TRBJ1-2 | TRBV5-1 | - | CASSLEAQDGYTF | TGCGCCAGCAGCTTGGAGGCGCAAGATGGCTACACCTTC
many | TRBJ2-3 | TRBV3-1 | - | CASSQDWRGTDTQYF | TGTGCCAGCAGCCAAGATTGGAGAGGGACAGATACGCAGTATTTT
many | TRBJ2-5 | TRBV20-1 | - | CSALRTGETQYF | TGCAGTGCTCTCCGAACTGGAGAGACCCAGTACTTC
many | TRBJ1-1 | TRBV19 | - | CASSAGTPAQAFF | TGTGCCAGTAGTGCCGGGACACCCGCTCAAGCTTTCTTT
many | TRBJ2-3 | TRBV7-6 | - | CASSLGSSGGRTDTQYF | TGTGCCAGCAGCTTAGGATCATCGGGGGGCCGCACAGATACGCAGTATTTT
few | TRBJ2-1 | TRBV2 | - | CASSQSQGNEQFF | TGTGCCAGCAGTCAATCTCAGGGCAACGAGCAGTTCTTC
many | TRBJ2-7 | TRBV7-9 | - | CAVRIPHEQYF | TGTGCCGTTAGGATCCCCCACGAGCAGTACTTC
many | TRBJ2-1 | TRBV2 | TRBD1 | CASSADRGPYNEQFF | TGTGCCAGCAGCGCGGACAGGGGGCCCTACAATGAGCAGTTCTTC
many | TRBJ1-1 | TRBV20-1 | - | CSAVSSGTEAFF | TGCAGTGCTGTATCGAGCGGCACTGAAGCTTTCTTT
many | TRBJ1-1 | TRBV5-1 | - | CASSSPMGVEAFF | TGCGCCAGCAGCTCCCCCATGGGTGTGGAAGCTTTCTTT
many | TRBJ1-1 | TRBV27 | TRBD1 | CASSERTGTGVTEAFF | TGTGCCAGCAGTGAGAGAACCGGGACAGGGGTAACTGAAGCTTTCTTT
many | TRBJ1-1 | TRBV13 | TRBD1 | CASSSIGTGRTEAFF | TGTGCCAGCAGCTCAATTGGGACAGGGAGGACTGAAGCTTTCTTT
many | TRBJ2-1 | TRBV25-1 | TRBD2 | CASSDPDGVSGGPSQFF | TGTGCCAGCAGTGACCCAGACGGGGTTAGCGGGGGCCCCTCGCAGTTCTTC
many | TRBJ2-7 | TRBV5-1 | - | CASAEGAGYEQYF | TGCGCCAGTGCGGAAGGGGCCGGGTACGAGCAGTACTTC
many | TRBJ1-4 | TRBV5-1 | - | CASSDGSNEKLFF | TGCGCCAGCAGCGACGGGTCAAATGAAAAACTGTTTTTT
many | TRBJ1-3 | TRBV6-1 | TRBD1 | CASYDRAGNTIYF | TGTGCCAGCTACGACAGGGCTGGAAACACCATATATTTT
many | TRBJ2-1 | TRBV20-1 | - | CSARVVYNEQFF | TGCAGTGCTAGAGTTGTTTACAATGAGCAGTTCTTC
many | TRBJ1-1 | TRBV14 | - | CASSPFAEAFF | TGTGCCAGCAGCCCTTTCGCTGAAGCTTTCTTT
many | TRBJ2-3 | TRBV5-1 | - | CASSAGTPNTDTQYF | TGCGCCAGCAGCGCCGGGACACCCAACACAGATACGCAGTATTTT
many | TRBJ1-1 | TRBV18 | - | CASSPSKGEGNTEAFF | TGTGCCAGCTCACCATCGAAAGGGGAGGGGAACACTGAAGCTTTCTTT
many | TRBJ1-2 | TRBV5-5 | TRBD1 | CAAGTGDGYTF | TGTGCCGCGGGGACAGGGGATGGCTACACCTTC
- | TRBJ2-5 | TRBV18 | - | CASSPTAYGAGTQYF | TGTGCCAGCTCACCAACTGCGTACGGCGCAGGGACCCAGTACTTC
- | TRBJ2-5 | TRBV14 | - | CASNDRNQETQYF | TGTGCCAGTAACGACCGGAACCAAGAGACCCAGTACTTC
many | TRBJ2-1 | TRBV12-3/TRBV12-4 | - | CASSFRGGFEQFF | TGTGCCAGCAGTTTTAGGGGGGGCTTTGAGCAGTTCTTC
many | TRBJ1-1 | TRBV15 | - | CATSPMGRANTEAFF | TGTGCCACCAGCCCTATGGGGAGAGCGAACACTGAAGCTTTCTTT
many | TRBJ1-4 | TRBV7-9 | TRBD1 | CASSPTGTNEKLFF | TGTGCCAGCAGCCCGACAGGGACTAATGAAAAACTGTTTTTT
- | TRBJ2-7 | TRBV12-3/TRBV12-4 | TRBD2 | CASSLVRGGPYEQYF | TGTGCCAGCAGTTTAGTTCGGGGGGGCCCCTACGAGCAGTACTTC
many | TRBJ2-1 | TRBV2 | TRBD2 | CASRLAHNEQFF | TGTGCCAGCCGACTAGCCCACAATGAGCAGTTCTTC
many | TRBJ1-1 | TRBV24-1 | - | CATSATQGSEAFF | TGTGCCACCAGTGCCACCCAGGGGTCTGAAGCTTTCTTT
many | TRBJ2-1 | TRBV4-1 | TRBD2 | CASSSRGSGAFNEQFF | TGCGCCAGCAGCTCCCGGGGTAGCGGGGCGTTCAATGAGCAGTTCTTC